This T cell receptor beta chain appears in the sequencing data of a study of preoperative IRX-2 immunotherapy in early breast cancer. The repertoire was sequenced with immunoSEQ multiplex PCR; TCRdb's copy has only in-frame clones and lacks some. This table holds around 30,000 clones, 82% found once. Details on this clone: One end of the junction is discordant with germline, which a read error may explain.

Treatment defined: preoperative locoregional IRX-2 cytokine immunotherapy. Samples came from a phase Ib trial of preoperative locoregional IRX-2 cytokine immunotherapy. The CDR3 spans 14 residues. Germline V gene lookup returns CDR1 SGHRS and CDR2 YFSETQ. This chain uses TRBV5-1 with TRBJ2-7, with 7 bases lining up with TRBD2. This TCR was sampled from a human donor with breast cancer. This material was collected from a patient treated with IRX-2 immunotherapy. The CDR3, as DNA: TGCGCTAGCAGCTTGGTTGTATGGGAGGGCGAGCAGTACTTC. This translates into CASSLVVWEGEQYF. Based on the CDR3 plus reference TRBV5-1 and TRBJ2-7, the full variable domain is KAGVTQTPRYLIKTRGQQVTLSCSPISGHRSVSWYQQTPGQGLQFLFEYFSETQRNKGNFPGRFSGRQFSNSRSEMNVSTLELGDSALYLCASSLVVWEGEQYFGPGTRLTVT.